The 22 T cell receptor beta chains presented below share a single source sample, sequenced in a study of shared clonotypes between healthy human individuals. Clones were read by immunoSEQ multiplex PCR, and TCRdb kept only the in-frame ones, dropping some. The table lists about 110,000 clones, more than 65% of them singletons. The sample comprised memory CD8+ T cells sorted from blood. Subset indicated: CD45RO+ cells pooled with CCR7-negative TemRA cells. The receptors here all came from a woman in her 30s in good health.

J is TRBJ1-2 and V is TRBV28; D gene ambiguous. Trimming removed 3 bases at V and 5 bases at J, with 4 bases between. From germline, CDR1 is MDHEN and CDR2 SYDVKM. This CDR3 has 11 amino acids. CDR3 residues: CASSFVYGYTF. CDR3 nucleotide sequence: TGTGCCAGCAGTTTTGTTTATGGCTACACCTTC.

This clone was observed a handful of times. The chain recombines TRBV28 with TRBJ1-4, with TRBD1 identical over 7 bases. Germline V gene data show CDR1 as MDHEN and CDR2 as SYDVKM. Trimming cost V 11 bases and J 3 bases; bases outside gene matches: 9. This CDR3 contains 14 residues. This CDR3 is CASSATGPNEKLFF. The CDR3 nucleotides are TGTGCCTCCTCTGCGACAGGGCCTAATGAAAAACTGTTTTTT.

A remark on this clone: A read error may explain this, as a much larger clone is one base away. This sequence joins TRBV28 and TRBJ2-1, with TRBD1 as a possible D gene (6 bases). This CDR3 is 14 amino acids long. Germline CDR1 MDHEN, CDR2 SYDVKM. The CDR3 bases are TGTGCCTGCAGTGAATCAGGGGCAGGCCGAGAGCAGTTCTTC. Amino acids: CACSESGAGREQFF.

V gene TRBV6-1 combines with J gene TRBJ1-5; no firm D call. Trimming took 5 bases from V and 7 from J, leaving 12 bases between them. CDR1 is MNHNS, CDR2 SASEGT, per germline. The CDR3 is made up of 13 amino acids. In DNA, the CDR3 is TGTGCCAGCAGTCTCAAGGAAACGCAGCCCCAGCATTTT. Translated, it gives CASSLKETQPQHF.

This rearrangement joins TRBV5-1 to TRBJ2-1, with TRBD2 matching 9 bases. The CDR3 has 17 residues. J gave up 7 bases and V 6 bases, and 17 bases lay outside the gene matches. Germline V gene sequence: CDR1 SGHRS, CDR2 YFSETQ. The CDR3 loop reads CASNSGRIILLGNEQFF. The DNA for the CDR3 is TGCGCCAGCAATAGCGGGAGAATCATACTTCTTGGGAATGAGCAGTTCTTC.

About this clone itself: An end of the junction does not agree with germline; a read error may underlie this. V usage is TRBV28 and J usage is TRBJ2-7; D is perhaps TRBD1 or TRBD2 (6 bases each). Germline V gene data show CDR1 as MDHEN and CDR2 as SYDVKM. The CDR3 runs to 11 residues. DNA of the CDR3: TGTGCCAGCAATATAGGGGGGTCCTTGTGCTTC. Translated, it gives CASNIGGSLCF.

The rearrangement uses TRBV5-6 and TRBJ2-1; 10 bases fit TRBD2. Germline-derived CDR1 and CDR2 are SGHDT and YYEEEE. This CDR3 has 18 residues. Losses at the gene ends were 2 bases for V and 0 bases for J; bases not matched to a gene: 8. The CDR3 DNA follows: TGTGCCAGCAGCTTATCGGGACTAGCGTCATACTCCTACAATGAGCAGTTCTTC. Its protein is CASSLSGLASYSYNEQFF.

The J gene is TRBJ2-7, the V gene TRBV10-1, with a possible D match to TRBD1 (5 bases). Per germline, CDR1 WNHNN and CDR2 SYGVQD (reference sequence). V lost 0 bases and J 5 bases, leaving 20 bases between the germline ends. The CDR3 is 17 residues long. CDR3 amino acids: CASSESGAPVGVHEQYF. CDR3 DNA: TGCGCCAGCAGTGAGTCCGGCGCGCCCGTAGGGGTCCACGAGCAGTACTTC.

Ten or more counts support this clone. The gene calls are TRBV6-6 and TRBJ2-5, with a weak D call TRBD2 (5 bases). This CDR3 has 15 amino acids. V was shortened by 2 bases and J by 7 bases, with 17 bases between the two germline ends. CDR1 and CDR2 from the germline V gene are MNHNY and SVGAGI (reference sequence). CDR3 DNA: TGTGCCAGCAGTTACACGGACCCGAGGGTAGGGACCCAGTACTTC. Translating gives CASSYTDPRVGTQYF.

This clone was counted ten times or more. One junction end disagrees with the germline gene, perhaps due to a read error. The chain is built from TRBV25-1 and TRBJ2-7, with D possibly TRBD2 on 6 matching bases. The CDR3 runs to 12 residues. Germline CDR1 is MGHDK and CDR2 is SYGVNS. The CDR3 coding sequence is TGTGCCAGCAGTGAACTGATTGGGACTCGTTCTTTC. Translated, it gives CASSELIGTRSF.

This rearrangement joins TRBV11-2 to TRBJ2-1; D assignment may be TRBD1 or TRBD2 (5 bases each). CDR3 size: 13 residues. Trimming pared 3 bases from V and 6 bases from J, leaving 9 bases between. Looked up from germline, CDR1 is SGHAT and CDR2 is FQNNGV. As DNA, the CDR3 is TGTGCCAGCAGCTTGGGGGAGCCCAATGAGCAGTTCTTC. Its protein product is CASSLGEPNEQFF.

As concerns this clone: The same CDR3 can be traced to other DNA sequences in this sample. This chain links TRBV19 with TRBJ2-5; perhaps D is TRBD1 or TRBD2 (5 bases each). Germline V lookup: CDR1 LNHDA, CDR2 SQIVND (reference sequence). With 3 bases removed from V and 3 bases from J, the gap between germline ends came to 8 bases. This CDR3 contains 13 residues. The CDR3: CASSIWGKETQYF. The CDR3 bases are TGTGCCAGTAGTATCTGGGGGAAAGAGACCCAGTACTTC. The full variable domain, completed using reference TRBV19 and TRBJ2-5, is DGGITQSPKYLFRKEGQNVTLSCEQNLNHDAMYWYRQDPGQGLRLIYYSQIVNDFQKGDIAEGYSVSREKKESFPLTVTSAQKNPTAFYLCASSIWGKETQYFGPGTRLLVL.

The V gene is TRBV10-3, the J gene TRBJ1-1, with D hard to call. The CDR3 loop spans 14 amino acids. Trimming took off 7 bases at V and 1 base at J, with 13 bases between the two ends. Per germline, CDR1 ENHRY and CDR2 SYGVKD. DNA of the CDR3: TGTGCCATCACCCCGGACTTATCGAACACTGAAGCTTTCTTT. This encodes CAITPDLSNTEAFF.

This clone showed up just once. This sample also contains other DNA sequences that code for the same CDR3. V usage is TRBV28 and J usage is TRBJ2-7, with no clear D. Germline CDR1 and CDR2: MDHEN and SYDVKM. V lost 3 bases to trimming and J lost 4 bases, with 4 bases between them. The CDR3 covers 11 residues. The CDR3 loop reads CASSFAYEQYF. Here the CDR3 DNA reads TGTGCCAGCAGTTTTGCTTACGAGCAGTACTTC.

The CDR3 region is CASSPQGYNNSPLHF. In DNA, the CDR3 is TGTGCCAGCAGTCCACAGGGATACAATAATTCACCCCTCCACTTT. The gene calls are TRBV28 and TRBJ1-6, with a tentative D call TRBD1 (6 bases). The CDR3 loop spans 15 amino acids. The V gene's germline CDR1 is MDHEN and CDR2 SYDVKM. V was trimmed by 5 bases and J by 5 bases, leaving 13 bases between them.

The gene calls are TRBV7-9 and TRBJ2-7, with TRBD1 matching over 9 bases. CDR1 is SEHNR and CDR2 is FQNEAQ in the germline V gene (reference sequence). The CDR3 is 17 residues long. The V gene end was trimmed by 4 bases and the J gene end by 4 bases; junction bases not matched to a gene: 14. CDR3 DNA sequence: TGTGCCAGCAGCTCCATCTACAGACAGGGGGGGAAGTACGAGCAGTACTTC. It translates to CASSSIYRQGGKYEQYF.

The J gene is TRBJ2-2, the V gene TRBV11-2; D is ambiguous. Germline V gene sequence: CDR1 SGHAT, CDR2 FQNNGV. This CDR3 is built from 14 residues. Deletions cut 0 bases from V and 4 bases from J, with 6 bases between. Here the CDR3 DNA reads TGTGCCAGCAGCTTAGAAGTTCGCACCGGGGAGCTGTTTTTT. Translating gives CASSLEVRTGELFF.

There are many counts of this clone. Written as DNA, the CDR3 is TGTGCCAGAAGCTTGACAGGGTTGAACACTGAAGCTTTCTTT. It codes for CARSLTGLNTEAFF. The rearrangement joins TRBV5-3 to TRBJ1-1; D is perhaps TRBD1 (6 bases). TRBV5-3 is annotated as an ORF whose role is uncertain. V shed 1 base and J shed 0 bases, with 7 bases lying between them. This CDR3 has 14 amino acids.

This clone showed up just once. The genes are TRBV5-8 and TRBJ2-7; 8 bases are a match to TRBD1. CDR3 length: 16 amino acids. From germline, CDR1 is SGHTS and CDR2 YDEGEE. V dropped 1 base and J dropped 4; count of bases not matched to a gene: 10. This CDR3 reads CASSLSAGTGLYEQYF. In nucleotides, the CDR3 is TGTGCCAGCAGCTTGTCCGCCGGGACAGGCCTTTACGAGCAGTACTTC. The whole variable domain, remainder taken from reference TRBV5-8 and TRBJ2-7, is EAGVTQSPTHLIKTRGQQATLRCSPISGHTSVYWYQQALGLGLQFLLWYDEGEERNRGNFPPRFSGRQFPNYSSELNVNALELEDSALYLCASSLSAGTGLYEQYFGPGTRLTVT.

This sequence joins TRBV6-7 and TRBJ1-2, with TRBD1 matching over 8 bases. TRBV6-7 is treated as an ORF (open reading frame) with a function not yet certain. This CDR3 is built from 14 residues. J was trimmed by 4 bases and V by 5 bases; bases with no gene match: 6. DNA of the CDR3: TGTGCCAGCAGTCAGGGGGCTAGATCCTATGGCTACACCTTC. Its translation is CASSQGARSYGYTF.

The chain carries TRBV7-8 and TRBJ1-1; D not resolved. The V gene lost 2 bases and the J gene lost 1 base, with 11 bases spanning the gap. The CDR3 runs to 15 residues. Germline CDR1 is SGHVS and CDR2 is FQNEAQ. The CDR3, as DNA: TGTGCCAGCAGCTTATCAAGTCCATGGAACACTGAAGCTTTCTTT. Its translation: CASSLSSPWNTEAFF.

Points on this clone: The junction departs from the called germline gene at one end, perhaps through a read error. Distinct nucleotide sequences in the sample also encode this CDR3. The chain carries TRBV11-2 and TRBJ2-7; 7 nucleotides line up with TRBD2. Germline CDR1 reads SGHAT; CDR2 reads FQNNGV. The CDR3 contains 14 residues. CDR3 nucleotide sequence: TGTGCCAGCAGCTTAGGGCTAGCGGATTACGAGCAGTATTTC. Its translation is CASSLGLADYEQYF.